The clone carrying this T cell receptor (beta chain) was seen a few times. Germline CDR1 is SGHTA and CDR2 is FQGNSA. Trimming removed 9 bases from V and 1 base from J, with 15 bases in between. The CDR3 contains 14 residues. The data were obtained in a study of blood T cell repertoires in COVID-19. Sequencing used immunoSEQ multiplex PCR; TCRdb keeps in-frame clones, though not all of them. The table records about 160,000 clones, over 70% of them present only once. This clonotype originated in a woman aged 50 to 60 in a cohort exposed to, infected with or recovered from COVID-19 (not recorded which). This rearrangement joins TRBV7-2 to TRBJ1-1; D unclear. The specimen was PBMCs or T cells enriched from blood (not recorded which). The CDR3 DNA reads TGTGCCAGTAGGGTGCGAGCGGGGAACACTGAAGCTTTCTTT. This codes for CASRVRAGNTEAFF.